Listed here are 5 T cell receptor beta chains from one sample, sequenced in a study of OX40 agonist ivuxolimab in advanced cancers. Here immunoSEQ multiplex PCR was the method, and the copy in TCRdb shows in-frame clones only, minus some. Of approximately 58,000 clones detected, 65% to 90% appear once; the ten largest clones hold around 0.9%. The material sequenced was CD4+ or CD8+ T cells sorted from blood, taken in a trial of the OX40 agonist ivuxolimab. The source is an adult with an advanced solid tumor such as melanoma, head and neck, liver or kidney cancer.

The chain uses TRBV6-6 and TRBJ1-5, with TRBD1 as a possible D gene (6 bases). CDR1 and CDR2 (germline): MNHNY, SVGAGI (reference sequence). V was pared by 2 bases and J by 5 bases, with 13 bases between. This CDR3 has 15 residues. The CDR3 DNA reads TGTGCCAGCAGTTACGGGGGGGGCGAGGATCAGCCCCAGCATTTT. Its protein is CASSYGGGEDQPQHF.

The chain has TRBV28 and TRBJ2-6; D might be TRBD1 or TRBD2, each matching 5 bases. V lost 7 bases, J lost 3 bases, and 13 bases lay in between. CDR1 is MDHEN and CDR2 is SYDVKM in the germline V gene. The length of the CDR3 is 15 residues. Here the CDR3 DNA reads TGTGCCAGCACGCCCGGGGCTGTTGGGGCCAACGTCCTGACTTTC. Translated, it gives CASTPGAVGANVLTF.

The chain carries TRBV6-5 and TRBJ1-3; D is uncertain. The CDR3 is 14 amino acids. V was shortened by 4 bases and J by 2 bases, with 9 bases between the two germline ends. CDR1 and CDR2 from the germline V gene are MNHEY and SVGAGI. The DNA of the CDR3 is TGTGCCAGCAGTTTACAGTTTGCTGGAAACACCATATATTTT. The encoded protein is CASSLQFAGNTIYF.

This clone was seen a few times. This chain joins TRBV5-1 and TRBJ2-5; the match to TRBD1 covers 9 bases. The CDR3 is 17 residues long. J was trimmed by 5 bases and V by 3 bases; bases with no gene match: 14. Germline CDR1 and CDR2: SGHRS and YFSETQ. The CDR3 protein is CASSYLPPGQGLETQYF. DNA for the CDR3: TGCGCCAGCAGCTACTTACCCCCGGGACAGGGACTGGAGACCCAGTACTTC.

This chain links TRBV6-6 with TRBJ1-3; tentatively, D is TRBD1 (6 bases). Germline V gives CDR1 MNHNY, CDR2 SVGAGI (reference sequence). The ends were cut back, 5 bases at V and 0 bases at J, with 8 bases in the middle. CDR3 length: 14 amino acids. CDR3 in amino acids: CASSQGGSGNTIYF. DNA for the CDR3: TGTGCCAGCAGTCAAGGGGGCTCTGGAAACACCATATATTTT.